This T cell receptor (beta chain) originates from a study of blood T cell repertoires in COVID-19. About the study: Some COVID-19 samples were acute and others convalescent; all came from the United States, Italy and Spain. PBMCs, B-cell-depleted T cells, or T cells provided the cDNA or gDNA that made up the material.

The authors' processing: Amplifying reference gene primers gave estimates of nucleated cell counts. Assay: immunoSEQ multiplex PCR; the TCRdb copy retains only in-frame clones and omits some. V, J and clone size derive from that table, while D and trimming were established from the DNA sequence. In the table there are roughly 300,000 clones, 90% of which are singletons. The CDR3 is 15 residues long. The V end was cut by 3 bases, the J end by 2 bases, with 11 bases between. Germline CDR1 reads LNHDA; CDR2 reads SQIVND (reference sequence). Patients from Seattle were sampled longitudinally, starting during active infection.

The sequenced sample consisted of peripheral blood. The chain joins TRBV19 to TRBJ1-5, with D perhaps matching TRBD1 (5 bases). This receptor was obtained from a young woman with COVID-19, enrolled during active disease. CDR3 residues: CASSIRRARNQPQHF. CDR3 bases: TGTGCCAGTAGTATTCGCAGGGCGCGCAATCAGCCCCAGCATTTT.